The 32 T cell receptor beta chains listed next were all sequenced from one sample in a study of blood T cell repertoires in COVID-19. Some clones are missing from TCRdb's copy, which holds only in-frame ones; the method was immunoSEQ multiplex PCR. Of roughly 440,000 clones in the sample, approximately 90% were seen once. Sample: peripheral blood. The receptors stem from a woman between 45 and 65 years old with COVID-19, enrolled during active disease.

The chain's CDR3 is CASSPYQGLAYNEQFF. CDR3 bases: TGTGCCAGTAGTCCATACCAGGGGTTGGCCTACAATGAGCAGTTCTTC. V gene TRBV27 combines with J gene TRBJ2-1; D may be TRBD1 (6 bases). The CDR3 has 16 amino acids. V was cut by 9 bases and J by 2 bases, with 20 bases left in between. CDR1 MNHEY and CDR2 SMNVEV come from the germline V gene (reference sequence).

The chain joins TRBV15 to TRBJ2-6, with D tentatively TRBD1 (5 bases). Germline CDR1 LNHNV, CDR2 YYDKDF (reference sequence). The CDR3 covers 17 residues. With 3 bases removed from V and 0 bases from J, the gap between germline ends came to 12 bases. The CDR3 reads CATSSGRVGSGANVLTF. The CDR3 region has the DNA TGTGCCACCAGCAGTGGCAGGGTGGGCTCTGGGGCCAACGTCCTGACTTTC.

This chain joins TRBV3-1 (or the pseudogene TRBV3-2) and TRBJ2-1; a possible D gene is TRBD1 (6 bases). Germline CDR1 is LGHDT and CDR2 is YNNKEL (reference sequence). CDR3 length equals 15 residues. Trimming stripped 6 bases from V and 0 bases from J, with 12 bases between. The CDR3 DNA sequence: TGTGCCAGCAGTCGGGACACCAGCTCCTACAATGAGCAGTTCTTC. Its protein is CASSRDTSSYNEQFF.

This clone was found once. The chain combines TRBV11-3 with TRBJ2-7; a possible D gene is TRBD2 (5 bases). The germline V and J ends were trimmed by 1 base and 7 bases, with 11 bases remaining between them. The germline CDR1 and CDR2 sequences are SGHNT and YENEEA. The CDR3 has 13 amino acids. CDR3 in amino acids: CASSLGTGLEQYF. The DNA for the CDR3 is TGTGCCAGCAGCTTAGGTACGGGATTGGAGCAGTACTTC.

The chain employs TRBV2 and TRBJ2-7, with TRBD1 matching 9 bases. The CDR3 is made up of 13 amino acids. Germline V lookup: CDR1 SNHLY, CDR2 FYNNEI. The trim removed 10 bases at V and 2 bases at J, leaving 6 bases unmatched. The chain's CDR3 is CAISRDRAYEQYF. CDR3 nucleotides: TGTGCCATTAGCCGGGACAGGGCCTACGAGCAGTACTTC.

This clone was picked up one time. The chain joins TRBV7-9 to TRBJ1-1, with a weak D call TRBD1 (5 bases). The CDR3 loop spans 14 amino acids. Trimming left V 2 bases short and J 1 base short, with 8 bases between. The germline gives CDR1 SEHNR, CDR2 FQNEAQ (reference sequence). The CDR3 loop is CASSLKTANTEAFF. CDR3 coding DNA: TGTGCCAGCAGCTTAAAGACAGCGAACACTGAAGCTTTCTTT.

The rearrangement links TRBV5-1 to TRBJ1-1; 7 bases agree with TRBD1. Germline CDR1 reads SGHRS; CDR2 reads YFSETQ. Trimming took 2 bases from V and 5 from J; bases not matched to a gene: 15. CDR3 size: 17 residues. CDR3 sequence (DNA): TGCGCCAGCAGCTTTCCACCACAGGGGCCAGACGATACTGAAGCTTTCTTT. It encodes CASSFPPQGPDDTEAFF.

This clone came up once. V and J are TRBV18 and TRBJ2-3; D possibly corresponds to TRBD2 (6 bases). The CDR3 contains 15 residues. V lost 0 bases to trimming and J lost 5 bases, with 12 bases between them. Germline CDR1 and CDR2: KGHSH and LQKENI. Written as DNA, the CDR3 is TGTGCCAGCTCACCACCGGGACTCAGGCGAGATACGCAGTATTTT. This encodes CASSPPGLRRDTQYF.

The chain couples TRBV23-1 to TRBJ2-7, with D perhaps matching TRBD2 (6 bases). TRBV23-1 is labeled an ORF, and its function is uncertain. The CDR3 runs 13 residues. Trimming cost V 4 bases and J 3 bases, with 10 bases left between them. The CDR3 sequence: CASSPQGLYEQYF. The CDR3 DNA follows: TGCGCCAGCAGTCCCCAGGGACTCTACGAGCAGTACTTC.

The rearrangement joins TRBV5-1 to TRBJ2-7, with a weak D call TRBD1 (5 bases). The CDR3 runs 15 residues. The germline gives CDR1 SGHRS, CDR2 YFSETQ. Trimming removed 3 bases from V and 1 base from J, with 14 bases in between. The CDR3 is CASSSIPTGSYEQYF. Here the CDR3 DNA reads TGCGCCAGCAGCTCTATACCTACAGGATCCTACGAGCAGTACTTC.

Concerning this clone: Within the sample, other DNA sequences also encode this same CDR3. The chain is built from TRBV12-3 or TRBV12-4 and TRBJ1-1; D might be TRBD1 (6 bases). This CDR3 contains 13 residues. Trimming cost V 2 bases and J 4 bases, with 8 bases left between them. The CDR3 loop is CASSLSRGTEAFF. As DNA, the CDR3 is TGTGCCAGCAGTTTAAGCAGGGGCACTGAAGCTTTCTTT.

The chain joins TRBV11-2 to TRBJ2-2; unclear D gene. CDR3 length equals 13 residues. Germline lookup yields CDR1 SGHAT and CDR2 FQNNGV. V lost 0 bases to trimming and J lost 7 bases, with 6 bases between them. In DNA, the CDR3 is TGTGCCAGCAGCTTAGAGAGGCACGGGGAGCTGTTTTTT. This codes for CASSLERHGELFF.

This clone was counted a single time. V is TRBV4-2 and J is TRBJ2-7; weak D call: TRBD2 (5 bases). CDR3 length: 14 residues. Trimming shortened V by 1 base and J by 4 bases, and 11 bases separated the two germline ends. The V gene's germline CDR1 is LGHNA and CDR2 YNFKEQ. The CDR3: CASSQGGKRYEQYF. CDR3 coding DNA: TGTGCCAGCAGCCAAGGAGGGAAAAGGTACGAGCAGTACTTC.

The J gene is TRBJ1-5, the V gene TRBV7-9, with 8 bases that match TRBD1. The junction had 6 bases not matched to a gene; V was cut back by 6 bases and J by 2 bases. Germline CDR1 reads SEHNR; CDR2 reads FQNEAQ (reference sequence). The CDR3 contains 15 residues. CDR3 coding DNA: TGTGCCAGCAGTCTTACAGGGGGGGGCAATCAGCCCCAGCATTTT. This encodes CASSLTGGGNQPQHF.

The J gene is TRBJ1-6, the V gene TRBV18; 9 bases agree with TRBD1. The CDR3 contains 15 residues. J gave up 9 bases and V 3 bases, and 6 bases lay outside the gene matches. The germline CDR1 and CDR2 sequences are KGHSH and LQKENI. CDR3 sequence reads: CASSPGGTGSSPLHF. CDR3 sequence (DNA): TGTGCCAGCTCACCTGGGGGGACAGGGAGTTCACCCCTCCACTTT.

The chain has TRBV28 and TRBJ2-1, with 7 bases matching TRBD1. Germline V lookup: CDR1 MDHEN, CDR2 SYDVKM. The trim removed 4 bases at V and 1 base at J, leaving 13 bases unmatched. This CDR3 has 18 residues. The CDR3 loop reads CASSSTGVLKISYNEQFF. The CDR3, as DNA: TGTGCCAGCAGTTCTACAGGGGTCCTCAAGATATCCTACAATGAGCAGTTCTTC.

The chain is built from TRBV24-1 and TRBJ1-2; 7 bases agree with TRBD1. CDR3 length: 16 residues. The V segment lost 4 bases and the J segment 4 bases; nucleotides outside the gene matches: 11. Germline lookup yields CDR1 KGHDR and CDR2 SFDVKD. CDR3 sequence: CATSESSGTESYGYTF. The CDR3 coding sequence is TGTGCCACCAGTGAGTCATCCGGGACAGAGTCCTATGGCTACACCTTC.

The chain uses TRBV7-2 and TRBJ1-5; D unresolved. Germline V CDR1 and CDR2: SGHTA, FQGNSA. This CDR3 has 12 amino acids. The V end lost 4 bases, the J end lost 10 bases, and 11 bases lay between the germline ends. The CDR3 coding sequence is TGTGCCAGCAGCTCCGCGGCGACTCCCCAGCATTTT. Translating it yields CASSSAATPQHF.

This chain uses TRBV9 with TRBJ1-2, with 10 bases aligning to TRBD1. Germline lookup yields CDR1 SGDLS and CDR2 YYNGEE. This CDR3 comprises 15 residues. The J segment lost 1 base and the V segment lost 4 bases, leaving 4 bases of the junction unmatched. The chain's CDR3 is CASSLGQGINYGYTF. The CDR3 DNA sequence: TGTGCCAGCAGCCTGGGACAGGGGATTAACTATGGCTACACCTTC. Full variable domain (remainder filled in from reference TRBV9 and TRBJ1-2): DSGVTQTPKHLITATGQRVTLRCSPRSGDLSVYWYQQSLDQGLQFLIQYYNGEERAKGNILERFSAQQFPDLHSELNLSSLELGDSALYFCASSLGQGINYGYTFGSGTRLTVV.

The table lists this clone with a count of one. The chain couples TRBV27 to TRBJ2-7; tentatively, D is TRBD1 (6 bases). The CDR3 is made up of 12 amino acids. The V gene lost 5 bases and the J gene lost 5 bases, with 10 bases spanning the gap. CDR1 and CDR2 (germline): MNHEY, SMNVEV (reference sequence). The CDR3 protein is CASSQGFNEQYF. CDR3 bases: TGTGCCAGCAGTCAGGGGTTTAACGAGCAGTACTTC.

Comments on this clone: Within the sample, other DNA sequences also encode this same CDR3. The chain uses TRBV19 and TRBJ2-7; D might be TRBD1 (5 bases). The germline V and J ends were trimmed by 4 bases and 1 base, with 8 bases remaining between them. This CDR3 spans 13 amino acids. CDR1 and CDR2 (germline): LNHDA, SQIVND (reference sequence). The CDR3 sequence: CASSNQGSYEQYF. The CDR3 DNA reads TGTGCCAGTAGTAATCAGGGTTCCTACGAGCAGTACTTC. Complete variable domain (other parts from reference TRBV19 and TRBJ2-7): DGGITQSPKYLFRKEGQNVTLSCEQNLNHDAMYWYRQDPGQGLRLIYYSQIVNDFQKGDIAEGYSVSREKKESFPLTVTSAQKNPTAFYLCASSNQGSYEQYFGPGTRLTVT.

The V and J genes are TRBV18 and TRBJ2-5; perhaps TRBD1 as D (5 bases). Trimming cost V 4 bases and J 4 bases, with 19 bases left between them. The CDR3 covers 16 residues. CDR1 is KGHSH and CDR2 is LQKENI in the germline V gene. Here the CDR3 DNA reads TGTGCCAGCTCACTCCAATTTCACGAGCAGGGAGAGACCCAGTACTTC. It encodes CASSLQFHEQGETQYF.

The chain recombines TRBV10-3 with TRBJ1-6; 10 bases are a match to TRBD1. V gave up 5 bases and J gave up 9 bases; unmatched junction bases: 7. This CDR3 has 15 residues. The germline V gene encodes CDR1 ENHRY and CDR2 SYGVKD. The CDR3 here is CAISSGTGVSSPLHF. CDR3 nucleotide sequence: TGTGCCATCAGTTCCGGGACAGGGGTTAGTTCACCCCTCCACTTT.

The chain links TRBV21-1 to TRBJ2-5; the table's TRBD1 call for D was not verified on the DNA. TRBV21-1 is labeled a pseudogene. This CDR3 spans 12 amino acids. CDR3 sequence reads: CASTPPGGTQYF. The DNA for the CDR3 is TGTGCCAGCACCCCCCCAGGGGGGACCCAGTACTTC.

The chain recombines TRBV5-1 with TRBJ1-2; no definite D call. CDR1 is SGHRS, CDR2 YFSETQ, per germline. V was cut by 0 bases and J by 2 bases, with 14 bases left in between. There are 16 residues in the CDR3. This chain's CDR3 is CASSLDTTRGNYGYTF. CDR3 bases: TGCGCCAGCAGCTTGGATACCACCCGAGGGAACTATGGCTACACCTTC.

Concerning this clone itself: Different DNA sequences within this sample yield the same CDR3. J is TRBJ2-7 and V is TRBV5-1; TRBD1 aligns across 7 bases. The CDR3 runs 14 residues. V was clipped by 0 bases and J by 5 bases; unmatched bases: 5. Germline CDR1 reads SGHRS; CDR2 reads YFSETQ. The CDR3 DNA reads as TGCGCCAGCAGCTTGGGAGGGGGCGGCCACGAGCAGTACTTC. It yields the protein CASSLGGGGHEQYF.

The V gene is TRBV7-8, the J gene TRBJ1-1, with a possible D match to TRBD1 (6 bases). Trimming removed 4 bases from V and 1 base from J, with 10 bases in between. Germline V gene data show CDR1 as SGHVS and CDR2 as FQNEAQ. This CDR3 contains 14 residues. CDR3 in DNA: TGTGCCAGCAGCTCGGGACATTCGAACACTGAAGCTTTCTTT. This translates into CASSSGHSNTEAFF.

The chain links TRBV6-4 to TRBJ2-1; a possible D gene is TRBD2 (7 bases). The ends were cut back, 4 bases at V and 8 bases at J, with 15 bases in the middle. The CDR3 contains 14 residues. CDR1 is MRHNA and CDR2 is SNTAGT in the germline V gene. CDR3 sequence reads: CASSVFGGADEQFF. Here the CDR3 DNA reads TGTGCCAGCAGTGTCTTTGGGGGGGCGGATGAGCAGTTCTTC.

The chain uses TRBV18 and TRBJ1-1; D possibly corresponds to TRBD1 (5 bases). Germline CDR1 reads KGHSH; CDR2 reads LQKENI. Trimming left V 6 bases short and J 4 bases short, with 12 bases between. This CDR3 is built from 13 residues. The DNA of the CDR3 is TGTGCCAGCTCCAGGGAGGGGAGCACTGAAGCTTTCTTT. It translates to CASSREGSTEAFF.

The rearrangement joins TRBV7-9 to TRBJ2-1, with 8 nucleotides matching TRBD1. The CDR3 sequence is 11 residues long. CDR1 and CDR2 (germline): SEHNR, FQNEAQ (reference sequence). Trimming took 7 bases from V and 10 from J; bases not matched to a gene: 3. CDR3: CASTRGREQFF. The CDR3 DNA sequence: TGTGCCAGCACCAGGGGGCGAGAGCAGTTCTTC.

The chain joins TRBV2 to TRBJ1-5, with D perhaps TRBD1 (5 bases). V dropped 6 bases and J dropped 6 bases, with 21 bases sitting between them. This CDR3 has 16 amino acids. CDR1 is SNHLY, CDR2 FYNNEI, per germline. This CDR3 reads CASSHPQGIRGQPQHF. CDR3 bases: TGTGCCAGCAGCCACCCCCAGGGTATTCGAGGTCAGCCCCAGCATTTT.

The rearrangement links TRBV5-4 to TRBJ2-2; D ambiguous. Germline CDR1 SGHNT, CDR2 YYREEE (reference sequence). CDR3 length: 12 amino acids. The V end lost 6 bases, the J end lost 7 bases, and 10 bases lay between the germline ends. CDR3 nucleotides: TGTGCCAGCACCTGGAGAGGCGGGGAGCTGTTTTTT. Translating gives CASTWRGGELFF.